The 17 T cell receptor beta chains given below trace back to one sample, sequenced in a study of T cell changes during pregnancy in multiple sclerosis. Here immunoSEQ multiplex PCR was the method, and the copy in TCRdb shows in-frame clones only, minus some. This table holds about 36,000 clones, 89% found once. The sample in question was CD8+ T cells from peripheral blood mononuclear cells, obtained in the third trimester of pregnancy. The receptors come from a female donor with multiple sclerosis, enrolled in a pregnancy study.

This CDR3 reads CASSQDSGGNYGYTF. CDR3 coding DNA: TGCGCCAGCAGCCAAGATAGCGGGGGTAACTATGGCTACACCTTC. This chain connects TRBV4-3 to TRBJ1-2; perhaps TRBD1 as D (5 bases). Trimming took 0 bases from V and 1 from J, leaving 9 bases between them. In germline, CDR1 is LGHNA, CDR2 YSLEER. CDR3 length: 15 amino acids.

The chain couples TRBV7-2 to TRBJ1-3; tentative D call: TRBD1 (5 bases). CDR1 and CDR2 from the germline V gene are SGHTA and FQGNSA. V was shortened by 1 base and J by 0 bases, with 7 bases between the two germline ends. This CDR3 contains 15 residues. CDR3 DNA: TGTGCCAGCAGCTTAGACCAGGGCTCTGGAAACACCATATATTTT. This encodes CASSLDQGSGNTIYF.

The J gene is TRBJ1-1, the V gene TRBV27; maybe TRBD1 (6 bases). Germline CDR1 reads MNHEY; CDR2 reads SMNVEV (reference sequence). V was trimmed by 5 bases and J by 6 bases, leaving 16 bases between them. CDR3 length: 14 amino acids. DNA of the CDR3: TGTGCCAGCAGTAGGTCTCATCCAGGGGCTGAAGCTTTCTTT. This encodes CASSRSHPGAEAFF.

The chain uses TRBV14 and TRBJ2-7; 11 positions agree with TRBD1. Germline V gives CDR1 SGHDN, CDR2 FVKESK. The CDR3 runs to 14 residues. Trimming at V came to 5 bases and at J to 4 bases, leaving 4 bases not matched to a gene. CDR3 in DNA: TGTGCCAGCAGCTCCGGGACAGGGGGTTACGAGCAGTACTTC. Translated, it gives CASSSGTGGYEQYF.

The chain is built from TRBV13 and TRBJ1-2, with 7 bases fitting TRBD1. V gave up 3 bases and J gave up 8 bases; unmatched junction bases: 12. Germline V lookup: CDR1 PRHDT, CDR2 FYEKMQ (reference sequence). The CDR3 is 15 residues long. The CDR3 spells CASSFGTEPMSGYTF. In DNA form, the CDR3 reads TGTGCCAGCAGCTTCGGGACAGAGCCTATGTCAGGCTACACCTTC.

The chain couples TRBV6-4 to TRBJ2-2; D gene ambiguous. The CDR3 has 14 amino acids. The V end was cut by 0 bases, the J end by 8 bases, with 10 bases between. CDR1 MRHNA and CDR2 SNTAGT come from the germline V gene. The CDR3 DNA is TGTGCCAGCAGTGACTCCACGGAGTCTGGGGAGCTGTTTTTT. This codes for CASSDSTESGELFF.

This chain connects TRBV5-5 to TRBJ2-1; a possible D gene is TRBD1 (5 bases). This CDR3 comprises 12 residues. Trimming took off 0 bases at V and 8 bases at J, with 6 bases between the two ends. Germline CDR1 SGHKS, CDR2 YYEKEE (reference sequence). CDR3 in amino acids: CASSLAGHEQFF. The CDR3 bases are TGTGCCAGCAGCTTGGCAGGGCATGAGCAGTTCTTC. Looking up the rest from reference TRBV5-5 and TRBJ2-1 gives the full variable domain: DAGVTQSPTHLIKTRGQQVTLRCSPISGHKSVSWYQQVLGQGPQFIFQYYEKEERGRGNFPDRFSARQFPNYSSELNVNALLLGDSALYLCASSLAGHEQFFGPGTRLTVL.

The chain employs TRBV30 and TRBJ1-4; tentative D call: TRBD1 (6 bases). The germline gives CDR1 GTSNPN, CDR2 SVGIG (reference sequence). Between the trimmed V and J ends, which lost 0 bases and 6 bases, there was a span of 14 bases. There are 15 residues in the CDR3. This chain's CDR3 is CAWSVQGRVDEKLFF. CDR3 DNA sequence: TGTGCCTGGAGTGTTCAGGGGCGGGTGGATGAAAAACTGTTTTTT.

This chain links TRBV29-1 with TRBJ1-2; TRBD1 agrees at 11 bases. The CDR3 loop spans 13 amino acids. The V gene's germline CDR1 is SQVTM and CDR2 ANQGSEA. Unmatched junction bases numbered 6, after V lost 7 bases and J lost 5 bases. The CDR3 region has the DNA TGCAGCGCTGGACAGGGGGCGGGGTATGGCTACACCTTC. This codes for CSAGQGAGYGYTF.

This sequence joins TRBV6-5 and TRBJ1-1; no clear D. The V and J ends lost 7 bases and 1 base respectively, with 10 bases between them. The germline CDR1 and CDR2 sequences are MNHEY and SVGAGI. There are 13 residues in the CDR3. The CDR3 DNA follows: TGTGCCAGCACCCGACTGAGGAACACTGAAGCTTTCTTT. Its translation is CASTRLRNTEAFF.

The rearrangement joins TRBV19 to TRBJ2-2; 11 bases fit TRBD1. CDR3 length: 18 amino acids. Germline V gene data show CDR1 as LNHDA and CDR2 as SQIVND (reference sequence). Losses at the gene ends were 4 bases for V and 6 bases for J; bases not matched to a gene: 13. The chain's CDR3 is CASSTFLRDRGIAGELFF. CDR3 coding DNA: TGTGCCAGTAGTACCTTCCTCCGGGACAGGGGGATCGCCGGGGAGCTGTTTTTT.

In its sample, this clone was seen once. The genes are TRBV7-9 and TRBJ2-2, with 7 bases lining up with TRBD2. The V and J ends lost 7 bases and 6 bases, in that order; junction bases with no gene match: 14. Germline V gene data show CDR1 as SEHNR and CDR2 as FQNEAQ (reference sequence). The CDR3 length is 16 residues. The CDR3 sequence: CASTPPSGGLAGELFF. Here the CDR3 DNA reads TGTGCCAGCACCCCCCCTTCGGGGGGACTGGCCGGGGAGCTGTTTTTT.

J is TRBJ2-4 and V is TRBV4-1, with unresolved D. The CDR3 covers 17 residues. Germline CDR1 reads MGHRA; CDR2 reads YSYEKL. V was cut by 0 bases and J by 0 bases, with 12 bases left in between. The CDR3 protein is CASSQDQIVLAKNIQYF. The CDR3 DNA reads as TGCGCCAGCAGCCAAGACCAGATCGTTCTAGCCAAAAACATTCAGTACTTC.

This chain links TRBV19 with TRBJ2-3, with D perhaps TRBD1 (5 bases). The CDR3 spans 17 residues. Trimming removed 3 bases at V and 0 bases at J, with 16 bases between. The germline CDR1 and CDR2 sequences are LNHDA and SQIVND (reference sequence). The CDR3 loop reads CASSMVGRPSSTDTQYF. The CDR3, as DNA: TGTGCCAGTAGTATGGTGGGGCGCCCGTCTAGCACAGATACGCAGTATTTT. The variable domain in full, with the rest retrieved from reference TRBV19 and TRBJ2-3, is DGGITQSPKYLFRKEGQNVTLSCEQNLNHDAMYWYRQDPGQGLRLIYYSQIVNDFQKGDIAEGYSVSREKKESFPLTVTSAQKNPTAFYLCASSMVGRPSSTDTQYFGPGTRLTVL.

DNA for the CDR3: TGTGCCAGCAGCTTTGACAGTTATAATTCACCCCTCCACTTT. Its protein is CASSFDSYNSPLHF. V is TRBV7-9 and J is TRBJ1-6, with D maybe TRBD1 (5 bases). CDR1 SEHNR and CDR2 FQNEAQ come from the germline V gene (reference sequence). The CDR3 sequence is 14 residues long. Trimming removed 3 bases from V and 4 bases from J, with 7 bases in between.

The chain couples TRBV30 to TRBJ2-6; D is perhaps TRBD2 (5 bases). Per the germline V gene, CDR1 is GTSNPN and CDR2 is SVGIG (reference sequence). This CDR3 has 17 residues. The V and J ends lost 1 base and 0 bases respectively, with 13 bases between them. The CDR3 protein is CAWSELRVSSGANVLTF. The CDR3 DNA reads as TGTGCCTGGAGTGAGTTGCGGGTTTCCTCTGGGGCCAACGTCCTGACTTTC.

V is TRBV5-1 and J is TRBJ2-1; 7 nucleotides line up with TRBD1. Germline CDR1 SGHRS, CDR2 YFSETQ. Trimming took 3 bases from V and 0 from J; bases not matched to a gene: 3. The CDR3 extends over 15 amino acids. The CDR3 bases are TGCGCCAGCAGCTACCGGGACAGCTCCTACAATGAGCAGTTCTTC. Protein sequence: CASSYRDSSYNEQFF. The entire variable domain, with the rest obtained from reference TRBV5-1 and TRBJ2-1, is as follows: KAGVTQTPRYLIKTRGQQVTLSCSPISGHRSVSWYQQTPGQGLQFLFEYFSETQRNKGNFPGRFSGRQFSNSRSEMNVSTLELGDSALYLCASSYRDSSYNEQFFGPGTRLTVL.